A selection of T cell receptor beta chains follows, all from one sample in a study of blood T cells in healthy people across ages. TCRdb reanalysed the 5' RACE reads using MiXCR and keeps one entry per CDR3 protein. Here the sample spans about 810,000 distinct CDR3 sequences, 30% to 45% being singletons. The sample taken for sequencing was blood. The source of these receptors is a man aged 18 to 30 in good health. CDR3s include the opening cysteine and the closing phenylalanine or tryptophan. Each record gives: clone size, D gene, V gene, J gene, CDR3 protein, CDR3 DNA. D genes are given only for firm matches. Where a row states a size, it is once, few, many or the class of an expanded clone; other rows omit it.

NA	TRBD1	TRBV3-1	TRBJ2-7	CASTGARGHSEQYF	TGTGCCAGCACCGGTGCCAGGGGGCATAGCGAGCAGTACTTC
NA	NA	TRBV15	TRBJ2-1	CASSRNKKETQFF	TGTGCCTCCAGCAGAAATAAAAAAGAGACCCAGTTCTTC
few	NA	TRBV14	TRBJ2-2	CASSHKWAGELFF	TGTGCCAGCAGCCACAAATGGGCCGGGGAGCTGTTTTTT
many	NA	TRBV4-3	TRBJ1-2	CASSQDEYNYGYTF	TGCGCCAGCAGCCAAGATGAATATAACTATGGCTACACCTTC
NA	NA	TRBV4-1	TRBJ2-3	CASSQTQVSTDTQYF	TGCGCCAGCAGCCAAACGCAGGTTAGCACAGATACGCAGTATTTT
NA	NA	TRBV9	TRBJ2-5	CASSEGFLETQYF	TGTGCCAGCAGCGAGGGGTTTCTTGAGACCCAGTACTTC
NA	NA	TRBV19	TRBJ2-1	CASSIGRSQGGSYNEQFF	TGTGCCAGTAGTATTGGCCGGTCCCAGGGAGGCTCCTACAATGAGCAGTTCTTC
NA	TRBD2	TRBV27	TRBJ2-2	CATQRGLNTGELFF	TGTGCCACCCAGCGGGGGCTAAACACCGGGGAGCTGTTTTTT
few	NA	TRBV4-1	TRBJ2-3	CASSIKGPSDTQYF	TGCGCCAGCAGTATAAAGGGGCCCTCCGATACGCAGTATTTT
few	NA	TRBV7-3	TRBJ1-1	CASSSHGGDAEAFF	TGTGCCAGCAGTAGCCATGGGGGCGACGCTGAAGCTTTCTTT
NA	NA	TRBV7-2	TRBJ2-5	CASSLGGPLRETQYF	TGTGCCAGCAGCTTAGGGGGCCCCCTTAGGGAGACCCAGTACTTC
many	NA	TRBV30	TRBJ1-2	CAWSVRQEANYGYTF	TGTGCCTGGAGTGTACGGCAGGAAGCTAACTATGGCTACACCTTC
few	NA	TRBV7-2	TRBJ2-5	CASSPQTDQETQYF	TGTGCCAGCAGCCCCCAGACGGACCAAGAGACCCAGTACTTC
NA	TRBD1	TRBV18	TRBJ2-7	CASSPTGGFEQYF	TGTGCCAGCTCACCAACAGGGGGCTTCGAGCAGTACTTC
NA	NA	TRBV6-2/TRBV6-3	TRBJ1-2	CASTPNTLGYYGYTF	TGTGCCAGCACCCCAAACACCCTTGGTTACTATGGCTACACCTTC
NA	NA	TRBV14	TRBJ1-2	CASSQWGDGYTF	TGTGCCAGCAGCCAGTGGGGAGATGGCTACACCTTC
NA	TRBD2	TRBV29-1	TRBJ2-1	CSVEDWASGGIYNEQFF	TGCAGCGTTGAAGATTGGGCTAGCGGGGGGATCTACAATGAGCAGTTCTTC
many	NA	TRBV6-5	TRBJ2-7	CASSYSVSYEQYF	TGTGCCAGCAGTTACTCCGTCTCCTACGAGCAGTACTTC
NA	NA	TRBV6-1	TRBJ2-7	CASSEGIGDYEQYF	TGTGCCAGCAGTGAAGGCATAGGGGACTACGAGCAGTACTTC
NA	TRBD1	TRBV7-2	TRBJ2-7	CASSLNRDRAYEQYF	TGTGCCAGCAGCTTAAACCGGGACAGGGCCTACGAGCAGTACTTC
NA	TRBD2	TRBV2	TRBJ2-1	CASIGLAGFNEQFF	TGTGCCAGCATCGGACTAGCGGGTTTCAATGAGCAGTTCTTC
NA	NA	TRBV7-8	TRBJ2-1	CASSGPRPAKEQFF	TGTGCCAGCAGCGGTCCGAGGCCAGCCAAGGAGCAGTTCTTC
few	NA	TRBV7-3	TRBJ2-1	CASSSGASGYNEQFF	TGTGCCAGCAGCTCGGGGGCTAGCGGATACAATGAGCAGTTCTTC
NA	TRBD2	TRBV5-1	TRBJ2-3	CASSSRLAGGHEDTQYF	TGCGCCAGCAGCTCCCGACTAGCGGGGGGGCATGAGGATACGCAGTATTTT
NA	TRBD2	TRBV24-1	TRBJ2-3	CATSPSTSGGSDTQYF	TGTGCCACCAGCCCGTCGACTAGCGGGGGCTCAGATACGCAGTATTTT
few	NA	TRBV12-3/TRBV12-4	TRBJ2-1	CASTTMGTYNEQFF	TGTGCCAGCACGACGATGGGCACCTACAATGAGCAGTTCTTC
NA	NA	TRBV5-1	TRBJ2-2	CASSLAGERITGELFF	TGCGCCAGCAGCTTGGCAGGGGAGCGGATCACCGGGGAGCTGTTTTTT
NA	NA	TRBV6-5	TRBJ2-1	CASSYGPGRQETQFF	TGTGCCAGCAGTTACGGTCCGGGCCGCCAAGAGACCCAGTTCTTC